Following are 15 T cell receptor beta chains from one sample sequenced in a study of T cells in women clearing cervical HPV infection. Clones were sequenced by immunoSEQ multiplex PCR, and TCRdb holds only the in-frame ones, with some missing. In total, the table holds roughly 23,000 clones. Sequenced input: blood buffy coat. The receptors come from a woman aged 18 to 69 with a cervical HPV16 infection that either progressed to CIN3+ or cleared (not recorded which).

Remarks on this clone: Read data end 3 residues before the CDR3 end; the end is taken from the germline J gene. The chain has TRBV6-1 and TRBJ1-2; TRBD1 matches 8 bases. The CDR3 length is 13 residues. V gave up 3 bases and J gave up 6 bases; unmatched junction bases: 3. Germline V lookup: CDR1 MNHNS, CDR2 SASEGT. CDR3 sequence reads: CASSDRGHDGYTF. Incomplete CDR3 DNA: TGTGCCAGCAGTGACAGGGGGCATGATGGC.

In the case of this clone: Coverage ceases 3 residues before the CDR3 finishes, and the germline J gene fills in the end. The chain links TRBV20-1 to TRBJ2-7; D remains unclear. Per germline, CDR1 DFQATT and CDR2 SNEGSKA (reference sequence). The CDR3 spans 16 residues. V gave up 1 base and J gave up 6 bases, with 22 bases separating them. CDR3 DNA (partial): TGCAGTGCTAGAGCTAAGCCAACTAATCGGCCGGGCGAG. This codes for CSARAKPTNRPGE. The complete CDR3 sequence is CSARAKPTNRPGEQYF.

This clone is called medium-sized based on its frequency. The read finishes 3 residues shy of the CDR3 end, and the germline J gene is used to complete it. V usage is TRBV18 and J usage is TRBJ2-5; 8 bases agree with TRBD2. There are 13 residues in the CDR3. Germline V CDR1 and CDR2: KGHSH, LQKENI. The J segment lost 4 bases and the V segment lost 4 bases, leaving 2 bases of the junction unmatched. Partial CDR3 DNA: TGTGCCAGCTCACTTCGGGGGGGAGAGACC. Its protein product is CASSLRGGET. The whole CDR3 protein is CASSLRGGETQYF.

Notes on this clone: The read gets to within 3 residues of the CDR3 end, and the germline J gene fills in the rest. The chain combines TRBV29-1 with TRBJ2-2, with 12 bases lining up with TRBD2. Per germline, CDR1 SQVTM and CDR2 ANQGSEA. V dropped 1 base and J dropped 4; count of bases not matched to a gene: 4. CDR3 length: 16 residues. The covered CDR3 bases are TGCAGCGTTGAAGGGACTAGCGGGATACCCACCGGGGAG. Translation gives CSVEGTSGIPTGE. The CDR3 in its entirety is CSVEGTSGIPTGELFF.

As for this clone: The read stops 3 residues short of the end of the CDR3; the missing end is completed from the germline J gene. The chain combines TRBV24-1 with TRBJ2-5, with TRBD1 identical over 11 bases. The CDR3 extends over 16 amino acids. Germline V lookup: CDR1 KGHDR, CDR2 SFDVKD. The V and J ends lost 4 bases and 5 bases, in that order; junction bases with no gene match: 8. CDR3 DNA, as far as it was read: TGTGCCACCAGTGACCCAGGGACAGGGGGGAGGGAGACC. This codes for CATSDPGTGGRET. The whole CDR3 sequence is CATSDPGTGGRETQYF.

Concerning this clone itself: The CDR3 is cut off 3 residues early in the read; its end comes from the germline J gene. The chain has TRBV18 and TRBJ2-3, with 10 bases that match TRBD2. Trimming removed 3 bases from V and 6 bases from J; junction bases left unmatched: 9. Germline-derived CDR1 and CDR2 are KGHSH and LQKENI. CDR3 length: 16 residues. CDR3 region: CASSPGLAGAGDTQYF. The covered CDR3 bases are TGTGCCAGCTCACCCGGGCTAGCGGGAGCCGGGGATACG.

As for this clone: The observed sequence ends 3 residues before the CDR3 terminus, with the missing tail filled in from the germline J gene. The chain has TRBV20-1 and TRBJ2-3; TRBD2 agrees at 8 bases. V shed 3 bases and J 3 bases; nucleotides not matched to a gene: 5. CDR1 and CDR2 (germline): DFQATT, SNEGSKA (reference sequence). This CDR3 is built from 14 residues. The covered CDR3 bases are TGCAGTGCTAGTCCCAGCGGGAGAACAGATACG. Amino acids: CSASPSGRTDT. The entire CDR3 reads CSASPSGRTDTQYF.

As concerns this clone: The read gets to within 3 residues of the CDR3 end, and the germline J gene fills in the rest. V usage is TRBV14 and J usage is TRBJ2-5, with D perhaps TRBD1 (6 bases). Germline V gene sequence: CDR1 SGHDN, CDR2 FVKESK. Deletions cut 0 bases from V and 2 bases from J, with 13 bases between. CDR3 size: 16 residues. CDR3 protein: CASSQDVGHTQETQYF. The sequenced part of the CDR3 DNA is TGTGCCAGCAGCCAAGATGTGGGACACACTCAAGAGACC.

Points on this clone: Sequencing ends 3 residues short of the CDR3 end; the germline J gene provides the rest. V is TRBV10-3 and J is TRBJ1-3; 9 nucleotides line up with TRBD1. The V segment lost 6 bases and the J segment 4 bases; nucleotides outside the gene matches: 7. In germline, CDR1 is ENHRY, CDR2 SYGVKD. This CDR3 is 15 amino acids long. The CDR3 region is CAISRGQGSGNTIYF. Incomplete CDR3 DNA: TGTGCCATCAGCCGGGGACAGGGTTCAGGAAACACC.

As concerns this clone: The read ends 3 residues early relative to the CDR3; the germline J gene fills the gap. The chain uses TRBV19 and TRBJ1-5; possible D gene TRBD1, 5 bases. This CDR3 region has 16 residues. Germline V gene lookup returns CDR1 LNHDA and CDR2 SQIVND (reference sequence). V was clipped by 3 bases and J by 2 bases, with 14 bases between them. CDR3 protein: CASSIRREGGNQPQHF. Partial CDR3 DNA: TGTGCCAGTAGTATCCGCAGGGAGGGCGGCAATCAGCCC.

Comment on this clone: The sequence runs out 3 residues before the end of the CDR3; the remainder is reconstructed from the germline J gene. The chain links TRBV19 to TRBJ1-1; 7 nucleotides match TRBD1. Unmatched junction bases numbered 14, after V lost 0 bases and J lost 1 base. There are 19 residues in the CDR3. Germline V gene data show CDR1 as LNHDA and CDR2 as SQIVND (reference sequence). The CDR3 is CASSIDPGQPGRGNTEAFF. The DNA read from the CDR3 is TGTGCCAGTAGTATAGATCCGGGACAGCCAGGAAGAGGGAACACTGAA.

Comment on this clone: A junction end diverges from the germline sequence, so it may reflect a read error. CDR3 amino acids: CASSQDHGSGILYEQYF. The CDR3 DNA, read in part, is TGCGCCAGCAGCCAAGATCATGGTAGCGGGATTTTATACGAG. The chain recombines TRBV4-2 with TRBJ2-7; 8 bases fit TRBD2. The CDR3 extends 3 residues past the end of the read, so its final part is completed from the germline J gene. In germline, CDR1 is LGHNA, CDR2 YNFKEQ. This CDR3 has 17 residues.

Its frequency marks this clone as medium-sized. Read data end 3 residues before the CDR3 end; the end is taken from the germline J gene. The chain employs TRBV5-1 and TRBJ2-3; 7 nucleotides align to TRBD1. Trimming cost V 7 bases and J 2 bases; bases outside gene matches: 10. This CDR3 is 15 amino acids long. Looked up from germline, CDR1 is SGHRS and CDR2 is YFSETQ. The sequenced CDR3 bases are TGCGCCAGCGCCCGGTTTGGACAGGACACAGATACG. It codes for CASARFGQDTDT. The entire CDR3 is CASARFGQDTDTQYF.

CDR3 DNA, as far as it was read: TGTGCCTGGAGACTCAGGGGCCACTATGGC. This codes for CAWRLRGHYG. The CDR3 reads in full as CAWRLRGHYGYTF. V is TRBV30 and J is TRBJ1-2; D is possibly TRBD1 (6 bases). The sequence runs out 3 residues before the end of the CDR3; the remainder is reconstructed from the germline J gene. CDR1 GTSNPN and CDR2 SVGIG come from the germline V gene (reference sequence). The CDR3 has 13 amino acids. Deletions cut 3 bases from V and 3 bases from J, with 11 bases between.

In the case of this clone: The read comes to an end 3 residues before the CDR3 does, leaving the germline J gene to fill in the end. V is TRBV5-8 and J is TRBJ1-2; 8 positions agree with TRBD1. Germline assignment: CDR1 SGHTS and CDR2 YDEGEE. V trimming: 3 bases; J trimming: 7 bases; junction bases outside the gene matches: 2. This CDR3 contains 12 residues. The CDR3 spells CASSYGQGGYTF. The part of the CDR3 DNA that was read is TGTGCCAGCAGCTACGGACAGGGTGGC.